Below, 10 T cell receptor beta chains from the same sample are listed, as sequenced in a study of blood T cell repertoires in COVID-19. Data came from immunoSEQ multiplex PCR; TCRdb stores just in-frame clones and leaves some out. This table has some 70,000 clones, 70% to 85% appearing once. The sample consisted of peripheral blood. The receptors derive from a woman in her forties or fifties with acute or convalescent COVID-19.

This clone was counted only a few times. Additional DNA sequences in this sample encode the identical CDR3. This chain connects TRBV11-3 to TRBJ2-3; 15 positions match TRBD2. The CDR3 spans 17 residues. V lost 5 bases and J lost 5; bases outside the gene matches: 8. Germline CDR1 SGHNT, CDR2 YENEEA. CDR3 sequence (DNA): TGTGCCAGCAGCCTCGGACTAGCGGGAGGGCCTGGAGATACGCAGTATTTT. Its translation: CASSLGLAGGPGDTQYF.

This clone occurred a few times. The chain joins TRBV2 to TRBJ2-3; D is possibly TRBD1 (6 bases). The ends were cut back, 1 base at V and 6 bases at J, with 14 bases in the middle. The CDR3 has 15 residues. Per germline, CDR1 SNHLY and CDR2 FYNNEI. CDR3 protein: CASSEVLGADDTQYF. The CDR3 nucleotides are TGTGCCAGCAGTGAAGTTCTGGGGGCTGATGATACGCAGTATTTT.

The V gene is TRBV5-1, the J gene TRBJ1-1; 9 bases agree with TRBD1. With 3 bases clipped from V and 4 bases from J, the junction kept 13 bases outside the gene matches. The CDR3 has 17 amino acids. Per the germline V gene, CDR1 is SGHRS and CDR2 is YFSETQ. CDR3 DNA sequence: TGCGCCAGCAGCTGGTACGGACAGGGGTCCTTGGGCACTGAAGCTTTCTTT. It is translated as CASSWYGQGSLGTEAFF.

The gene calls are TRBV3-1 (or the pseudogene TRBV3-2) and TRBJ1-6; 7 bases line up with TRBD1. Germline V CDR1 and CDR2: LGHDT, YNNKEL (reference sequence). Unmatched junction bases numbered 6, after V lost 1 base and J lost 6 bases. The CDR3 length is 16 residues. CDR3 in amino acids: CASSQGGQRFNSPLHF. The CDR3, as DNA: TGTGCCAGCAGCCAAGGGGGACAGAGGTTTAATTCACCCCTCCACTTT.

This clone showed up just once. The chain has TRBV21-1 and TRBJ2-4; the table's D call, TRBD1, has no DNA check behind it. TRBV21-1 is classified as a pseudogene. This CDR3 is built from 18 residues. The CDR3 nucleotides read TGTGCCAGCAGGCCGGGGACACCAATAACTCTAGCCAAAAACATTCAGTACTTC. It yields the protein CASRPGTPITLAKNIQYF.

V and J are TRBV28 and TRBJ1-5, with D possibly matching TRBD1 (6 bases). CDR1 is MDHEN, CDR2 SYDVKM, per germline. This CDR3 contains 19 residues. Between the trimmed V and J ends, which lost 6 bases and 1 base, there was a span of 25 bases. This CDR3 reads CASSSDSGGLAISNQPQHF. The CDR3 DNA is TGTGCCAGCAGCTCAGATTCGGGGGGCTTGGCTATCAGCAATCAGCCCCAGCATTTT.

This clone occurred a few times. V usage is TRBV28 and J usage is TRBJ2-5; TRBD2 agrees at 9 bases. J lost 0 bases, V lost 4 bases, and 3 bases had no gene match. Germline V gene data show CDR1 as MDHEN and CDR2 as SYDVKM. This CDR3 is 15 amino acids long. The CDR3 reads CASSWGLADQETQYF. The CDR3 region has the DNA TGTGCCAGCAGTTGGGGACTAGCAGACCAAGAGACCCAGTACTTC.

This sequence joins TRBV19 and TRBJ2-3; 7 bases agree with TRBD2. The CDR3 extends over 16 amino acids. CDR1 is LNHDA, CDR2 SQIVND, per germline (reference sequence). Unmatched junction bases numbered 14, after V lost 5 bases and J lost 6 bases. The CDR3 DNA reads as TGTGCCAGTAGTCTTGTAGCGGGCGGGCAAAGGGATACGCAGTATTTT. Amino acids: CASSLVAGGQRDTQYF.

A remark on this clone: In the same sample, other DNA sequences code for this CDR3. This chain links TRBV2 with TRBJ2-7, with TRBD1 identical over 9 bases. V shed 4 bases, J shed 4 bases, and the junction held 5 bases outside the gene matches. This CDR3 spans 14 amino acids. CDR1 and CDR2 (germline): SNHLY, FYNNEI. The CDR3 loop reads CASSADRGIYEQYF. CDR3 DNA sequence: TGTGCCAGCAGTGCCGACAGGGGGATTTACGAGCAGTACTTC.

V usage is TRBV30 and J usage is TRBJ2-1, with D maybe TRBD2 (6 bases). Trimming pared 1 base from V and 1 base from J, leaving 14 bases between. The germline V gene has CDR1 GTSNPN and CDR2 SVGIG (reference sequence). The CDR3 runs 16 residues. CDR3 coding DNA: TGTGCCTGGAGTGGGCGGGCGGGATCATCCTACAATGAGCAGTTCTTC. Its translation is CAWSGRAGSSYNEQFF.